These 26 T cell receptor beta chains were all obtained from the same sample, sequenced in a study of blood T cell repertoires in COVID-19. Measured with immunoSEQ multiplex PCR; TCRdb has only the in-frame clones, and not every one. The repertoire consists of approximately 310,000 clones, with approximately 83% occurring once and the leading ten covering more than 2%. The sequenced material came from PBMCs or T cells enriched from blood (not recorded which). The receptors stem from a man aged 25-45 years who had recovered from COVID-19.

The sample holds a few counts of this clone. The chain employs TRBV6-1 and TRBJ1-1; D might be TRBD1 (5 bases). Trimming removed 2 bases from V and 6 bases from J, with 13 bases in between. Per the germline V gene, CDR1 is MNHNS and CDR2 is SASEGT. This CDR3 is built from 14 residues. CDR3: CASSEPGLDAEAFF. CDR3 bases: TGTGCCAGCAGTGAACCAGGGTTAGACGCTGAAGCTTTCTTT.

V gene TRBV10-3 combines with J gene TRBJ1-1; perhaps TRBD1 as D (6 bases). CDR3 length: 16 amino acids. V lost 10 bases, J lost 2 bases, and 23 bases lay in between. Germline V gene sequence: CDR1 ENHRY, CDR2 SYGVKD. CDR3 loop: CATQKRQAKPNTEAFF. CDR3 nucleotides: TGTGCCACCCAAAAACGACAGGCTAAACCAAACACTGAAGCTTTCTTT.

V and J are TRBV30 and TRBJ2-5; 15 bases agree with TRBD2. The CDR3 runs to 17 residues. Losses at the gene ends were 0 bases for V and 3 bases for J; bases not matched to a gene: 5. Germline-derived CDR1 and CDR2 are GTSNPN and SVGIG (reference sequence). The CDR3 here is CAWSVRGLAGGEETQYF. In DNA, the CDR3 is TGTGCCTGGAGTGTACGGGGACTAGCGGGGGGCGAAGAGACCCAGTACTTC.

This clone was observed a few times. The V gene is TRBV6-1, the J gene TRBJ2-7, with D maybe TRBD2 (9 bases). Germline assignment: CDR1 MNHNS and CDR2 SASEGT. The CDR3 length is 15 residues. The V end lost 0 bases, the J end lost 7 bases, and 16 bases lay between the germline ends. The chain's CDR3 is CASSEARGGTGEQYF. As DNA, the CDR3 is TGTGCCAGCAGTGAAGCGCGGGGGGGGACAGGAGAGCAGTACTTC.

The chain links TRBV4-2 to TRBJ2-2; the D gene is possibly TRBD1 (5 bases). V was trimmed by 4 bases and J by 1 base, leaving 10 bases between them. Germline assignment: CDR1 LGHNA and CDR2 YNFKEQ. This CDR3 region has 15 residues. The CDR3 DNA is TGTGCCAGCAGCCGTAGACAGATGAACACCGGGGAGCTGTTTTTT. Translating gives CASSRRQMNTGELFF.

The gene calls are TRBV7-8 and TRBJ1-3; 8 bases are shared with TRBD1. There are 14 residues in the CDR3. V trimming: 2 bases; J trimming: 8 bases; junction bases outside the gene matches: 5. CDR1 and CDR2 from the germline V gene are SGHVS and FQNEAQ. The CDR3 coding sequence is TGTGCCAGCAGCTTACAGGGGGCATCCCACACCATATATTTT. This codes for CASSLQGASHTIYF.

The V and J genes are TRBV11-2 and TRBJ2-3; TRBD2 aligns across 8 bases. CDR3 length: 15 residues. J lost 4 bases, V lost 2 bases, and 5 bases had no gene match. Germline V gene sequence: CDR1 SGHAT, CDR2 FQNNGV. In nucleotides, the CDR3 is TGTGCCAGCAGCTTAACAGCGGGGGCTTCAGATACGCAGTATTTT. This sequence encodes CASSLTAGASDTQYF.

This clone has only one observation. V and J are TRBV5-5 and TRBJ1-6, with D tentatively TRBD1 (6 bases). V was shortened by 2 bases and J by 8 bases, with 11 bases between the two germline ends. Germline CDR1 is SGHKS and CDR2 is YYEKEE (reference sequence). CDR3 size: 14 residues. The CDR3 DNA sequence: TGTGCCAGCAGCTTCCTGGACAGCGATTCACCCCTCCACTTT. It codes for CASSFLDSDSPLHF.

This clone was observed a handful of times. The CDR3 protein is CASSRGVGDFGGDTQYF. The CDR3 DNA reads TGCGCCAGCAGTCGGGGTGTCGGGGACTTCGGAGGAGATACGCAGTATTTT. This chain connects TRBV5-1 to TRBJ2-3, with D possibly TRBD2 on 6 matching bases. Trimming took 5 bases from V and 5 from J, leaving 24 bases between them. This CDR3 spans 17 amino acids. Germline CDR1 is SGHRS and CDR2 is YFSETQ.

This clone was detected once. J is TRBJ1-3 and V is TRBV28; D gene unclear. V lost 2 bases to trimming and J lost 5 bases, with 10 bases between them. The CDR3 is made up of 14 amino acids. CDR1 and CDR2 from the germline V gene are MDHEN and SYDVKM. This CDR3 reads CASSLVHQRNTIYF. The CDR3 DNA reads TGTGCCAGCAGTTTAGTACACCAGAGAAACACCATATATTTT.

As to this clone: The same CDR3 is also encoded by other DNA sequences in this sample. The chain links TRBV12-3 or TRBV12-4 to TRBJ2-7, with D perhaps TRBD2 (6 bases). This CDR3 has 12 residues. Trimming left V 6 bases short and J 4 bases short, with 10 bases between. The CDR3 DNA reads as TGTGCCAGCAGCCTCGGACTATACGAGCAGTACTTC. It is translated as CASSLGLYEQYF.

The chain combines TRBV5-6 with TRBJ2-7, with a possible D match to TRBD1 (6 bases). Per the germline V gene, CDR1 is SGHDT and CDR2 is YYEEEE. CDR3 length equals 13 residues. V was pared by 4 bases and J by 3 bases, with 11 bases between. This chain's CDR3 is CASSEGQFYEQYF. CDR3 nucleotides: TGTGCCAGCAGCGAAGGACAGTTCTACGAGCAGTACTTC.

The chain carries TRBV7-3 and TRBJ2-3, with 16 bases identical to TRBD2. CDR3 length: 18 amino acids. Looked up from germline, CDR1 is SGHTA and CDR2 is FQGTGA. The J segment lost 5 bases and the V segment lost 5 bases, leaving 10 bases of the junction unmatched. The CDR3 region has the DNA TGTGCCAGCAGCCGTCCCGGGACTAGCGGGGGGGAGAAAGATACGCAGTATTTT. Its translation: CASSRPGTSGGEKDTQYF.

The chain is built from TRBV14 and TRBJ2-3, with 7 bases lining up with TRBD1. V lost 6 bases, J lost 0 bases, and 6 bases stayed unmatched. CDR3 length: 15 amino acids. Germline CDR1 and CDR2: SGHDN and FVKESK. CDR3 loop: CASSHTGASTDTQYF. The CDR3 coding sequence is TGTGCCAGCAGTCATACAGGGGCTAGCACAGATACGCAGTATTTT.

This chain links TRBV19 with TRBJ2-1; D not certain. Germline assignment: CDR1 LNHDA and CDR2 SQIVND (reference sequence). The CDR3 totals 14 residues. V was clipped by 7 bases and J by 0 bases, with 10 bases between them. The CDR3 sequence: CASKKDSSYNEQFF. As DNA, the CDR3 is TGTGCCAGTAAGAAAGATAGCTCCTACAATGAGCAGTTCTTC.

The chain has TRBV18 and TRBJ2-3; D is undetermined. The V end lost 5 bases, the J end lost 1 base, and 13 bases lay between the germline ends. CDR1 is KGHSH and CDR2 is LQKENI in the germline V gene. This CDR3 region has 15 residues. CDR3 residues: CASSSRSSGTDTQYF. The DNA of the CDR3 is TGTGCCAGCTCATCGAGATCCTCGGGCACAGATACGCAGTATTTT.

Details on this clone: Germline is not matched at one junction end, which may reflect a read error. This chain joins TRBV7-7 and TRBJ2-2, with 10 bases lining up with TRBD2. This CDR3 has 16 residues. CDR1 SSHAT and CDR2 FNYEAQ come from the germline V gene (reference sequence). CDR3 loop: CASSVQAGGPAGELFF. CDR3 nucleotides: TGTGCTAGCAGCGTTCAAGCGGGGGGGCCGGCCGGGGAGCTGTTTTTT.

This clone was found once. V is TRBV7-2 and J is TRBJ2-1, with D unclear. Looked up from germline, CDR1 is SGHTA and CDR2 is FQGNSA. The CDR3 is made up of 13 amino acids. V gave up 2 bases and J gave up 2 bases, with 4 bases separating them. The chain's CDR3 is CASSLTAYNEQFF. CDR3 nucleotide sequence: TGTGCCAGCAGCTTAACAGCCTACAATGAGCAGTTCTTC.

The rearrangement links TRBV27 to TRBJ2-1; no reliable D call. CDR3 length: 12 amino acids. Trimming removed 10 bases at V and 6 bases at J, with 13 bases between. The V gene's germline CDR1 is MNHEY and CDR2 SMNVEV (reference sequence). The CDR3 DNA follows: TGTGCCATCCCCATAGGAGTCAATGAGCAGTTCTTC. Its translation is CAIPIGVNEQFF.

This clone came up many times. This sequence joins TRBV6-5 and TRBJ1-1; 7 bases fit TRBD1. This CDR3 has 14 amino acids. J was trimmed by 5 bases and V by 4 bases; bases with no gene match: 7. Germline V gene lookup returns CDR1 MNHEY and CDR2 SVGAGI. This chain's CDR3 is CASSFRTGVTEAFF. DNA for the CDR3: TGTGCCAGCAGTTTCCGTACAGGGGTAACTGAAGCTTTCTTT.

The CDR3 spells CASSYGAGGQETQYF. The CDR3 DNA reads TGTGCCAGCAGTTACGGGGCAGGGGGCCAAGAGACCCAGTACTTC. J is TRBJ2-5 and V is TRBV13; 7 positions match TRBD1. CDR1 is PRHDT and CDR2 is FYEKMQ in the germline V gene (reference sequence). Trimming removed 6 bases from V and 1 base from J; junction bases left unmatched: 8. The CDR3 sequence is 15 residues long.

The rearrangement joins TRBV7-8 to TRBJ1-2; maybe TRBD1 (5 bases). This CDR3 contains 14 residues. The V and J ends lost 5 bases and 7 bases respectively, with 17 bases between them. Germline loops: CDR1 SGHVS, CDR2 FQNEAQ. Written as DNA, the CDR3 is TGTGCCAGCAGCACGCTCAGGGAATTTGGTGGCTACACCTTC. Amino acids: CASSTLREFGGYTF.

V usage is TRBV15 and J usage is TRBJ1-2; D perhaps matches TRBD1 (5 bases). Germline CDR1 and CDR2: LNHNV and YYDKDF (reference sequence). Deletions cut 0 bases from V and 6 bases from J, with 8 bases between. The CDR3 spans 13 residues. The DNA for the CDR3 is TGTGCCACCAGCAGAGATGGGGGGAATGGCTACACCTTC. Translating gives CATSRDGGNGYTF.

The rearrangement uses TRBV11-2 and TRBJ1-1; D unclear. This CDR3 has 13 residues. From germline, CDR1 is SGHAT and CDR2 FQNNGV. Trimming removed 1 base at V and 7 bases at J, with 10 bases between. CDR3 bases: TGTGCCAGCAGCTTAGCAGGAACAAATGAAGCTTTCTTT. This codes for CASSLAGTNEAFF.

The chain couples TRBV25-1 to TRBJ1-3, with unresolved D. The germline CDR1 and CDR2 sequences are MGHDK and SYGVNS. CDR3 length: 11 residues. Trimming took 10 bases from V and 0 from J, leaving 4 bases between them. In DNA form, the CDR3 reads TGTGCCACCGGCTCTGGAAACACCATATATTTT. Amino acid sequence: CATGSGNTIYF.

This rearrangement joins TRBV24-1 to TRBJ2-3; tentatively, D is TRBD2 (7 bases). V was cut by 1 base and J by 5 bases, with 18 bases left in between. This CDR3 comprises 17 residues. Germline-derived CDR1 and CDR2 are KGHDR and SFDVKD. The CDR3 sequence: CATSDFEGGPGRDTQYF. CDR3 nucleotide sequence: TGTGCCACCAGTGATTTTGAGGGGGGGCCGGGAAGAGATACGCAGTATTTT.